This T cell receptor beta chain was recovered during a study of metastatic and nonmetastatic thyroid tumors. Overall study context: The study looked at repertoires side by side in blood and in tumor or nodule tissue from malignant and benign thyroid patients.

Nobody among the patients had been given any treatment before thyroid surgery. For this clone: A read error may be the cause here, since a much bigger clone is one base away. No conserved phenylalanine or tryptophan is present at the end of the CDR3, so a read error is the likely explanation. Other nucleotide sequences in the sample specify the same CDR3.

Trimming removed 5 bases at V and 3 bases at J, with 16 bases between. The germline CDR1 and CDR2 sequences are MDHEN and SYDVKM. The CDR3 is 15 residues long. How the authors handled the data: It was from CDR3 differences across clinicopathological groups that a distant-metastasis classifier for papillary thyroid cancer was built. MiXCR re-clonotyped the PCR reads for TCRdb. TCRdb assigned the V and J calls; the authors' analysis was not used. The sample has under 95,000 clones; about 13% are singletons. The material sequenced was blood. The TCR was taken from a female donor with papillary thyroid cancer or a benign thyroid nodule (not recorded which). Some clones in this sample may be carry-over from other donors' samples. The rearrangement joins TRBV28 to TRBJ1-1; D is unresolved. For the CDR3, the DNA is TGTGCCAGCAGTCCCTCGACGGGTGGTCACACTGAAGCTTTCCTT. This gives the protein CASSPSTGGHTEAFL.